This TCR beta chain is from a study of monozygotic twins with inflammatory bowel disease. Study-wide results and limits: Between concordant and discordant twins, repertoire similarity failed to differ, a result that limited power may explain. IBD patients exhibited fewer clonotypes shared with other individuals than healthy twins, particularly with disease activity.

Concerning this clonotype itself: Its antigen is not identified.

Every TCR library drew on approximately 3,700 ng of total RNA. Generation of cDNA took place in eight separate reactions per sample. TCRdb reprocessed the 5' RACE reads, keeping one entry per CDR3 protein, no DNA. This table holds approximately 390,000 distinct CDR3 sequences. This CDR3 is 15 amino acids long. Germline values: CDR1 SQVTM, CDR2 ANQGSEA. This TCR was sampled from a human donor with ulcerative colitis or Crohn's disease, or a healthy co-twin of an affected twin (not recorded which). Sample: blood. The chain combines TRBV29-1 with TRBJ2-2; TCRdb returns TRBD2, unconfirmable since there is no DNA. CDR3 region: CSVDGTSGNTGELFF.